In its sample, the clone carrying this TCR beta chain was seen many times. Via MiXCR, TCRdb re-called the RT-PCR reads, giving one row per CDR3 protein. The table has 150,000 to 200,000 distinct CDR3 sequences, less than 15% seen once. This entry comes from a study of response to subunit inactivated influenza vaccine. The CDR3 totals 10 residues. The germline CDR1 and CDR2 sequences are SEHNR and FQNEAQ (reference sequence). With 6 bases removed from V and 5 bases from J, the gap between germline ends came to 4 bases. These same data were also listed under a study on T cells expressing NK-cell markers. That source notes: Generation of TCR beta cDNA was performed by 5'RACE template switching incorporating UMIs. Obtained from sorted CD3+CD56+NKG2C+, CD3+CD56+NKG2C- and CD3+CD56-NKG2C+ T cells were the TCR beta repertoires. Of eight sequenced donors, seven were HCMV-seropositive and one HCMV-seronegative. The sorts in several experiments were restricted to alpha-beta TCR T cells by an anti-gamma-delta TCR antibody. A range of about 1.0-7.0% of CD8+ T cells consisted of dominant NKG2C+ clonotypes in more than five donors.

The source of this sequence is a middle-aged man who received an inactivated influenza vaccine. The material sequenced was CD8+ T cells sorted from PBMCs, taken 11 to 12 days after vaccination. The chain has TRBV7-9 and TRBJ2-5, with D unresolved. The CDR3 reads CASSLETQYF. CDR3 sequence (DNA): TGTGCCAGCAGTTTGGAGACCCAGTACTTC.